This T cell receptor beta chain was observed in a study of T cells expressing NK-cell markers (dated by TCRdb to about 2020). About the full investigation: In sorted CD3+CD56+NKG2C+, CD3+CD56+NKG2C- and CD3+CD56-NKG2C+ T-cell subsets from 7 to 9 donors, TCR beta-chain repertoires were profiled. The libraries were sequenced on Illumina HiSeq 2000/2500, MiSeq or NextSeq, producing 2 x 150 bp reads. Of the eight sequenced donors, seven were found to be HCMV-seropositive and one was found to be HCMV-seronegative. The eight sequenced donors were randomly selected healthy volunteers, three men and five women.

With regard to this clonotype: Which antigen it targets is not known.

For sequencing, an Illumina HiSeq 2000 was employed. TCR beta cDNA libraries were prepared using 5'RACE template switching, which introduced a universal primer site and unique molecular identifiers. cDNA synthesis was primed from the TCR beta constant segment, followed by two successive PCR amplification steps. Per the source publication's procedure: MIGEC was used to demultiplex reads and group the reads by UMI, and MiTCR was used to assemble and quantify clonotypes. To remove erroneous sequences, TCR cDNA sequences were retained only when supported by two or more reads. The tcR package was used for downstream repertoire analysis, with clonotypes matched between fractions based on CDR3 nucleotide sequence plus V segment. VDJmatch was used to annotate antigen specificity against VDJdb, with one amino acid substitution allowed in CDR3. TCRdb reprocessed the reads and provides one entry for every CDR3 protein sequence; no DNA is given. These V and J calls are TCRdb output, not the study's own analysis. The table for this sample shows around 380,000 distinct CDR3 sequences. About 10% of the sample lies in the top ten.

General findings and caveats noted by the study authors: In a handful of donors, the dominant CD3+CD56+NKG2C+ clonotypes were among the top 10 CD8+ clonotypes and accounted for about 1.0-7.5% of CD8+ T cells. Those dominant clonotypes were again the most abundant among CD3+CD56-NKG2C+ cells in a handful of donors, at about 25-65%. Whether the expanded NKG2C-expressing T cell clones were specific for HCMV antigens remained unclear.

As encoded in the germline V gene, CDR1 is KGHDR while CDR2 is SFDVKD. CDR3 length: 13 amino acids, cysteine to phenylalanine. The protein alone is recorded here. A commercial ELISA kit detecting HCMV-specific IgG in serum was used to determine HCMV serostatus. Peripheral blood mononuclear cells were isolated from blood by Ficoll density gradient centrifugation. This receptor was identified in a woman in her 50s in good health. Donor details come from another sample of the same person, matched by shared clones. The material sequenced was blood T cells: a sorted CD56 or NKG2C T cell subset, CD4+ or CD8+ T cells, or bulk PBMC T cells (not recorded which). The chain was built from TRBV24-1 and TRBJ2-7. The CDR3 reads as follows: CATSDFPTDEQYF.